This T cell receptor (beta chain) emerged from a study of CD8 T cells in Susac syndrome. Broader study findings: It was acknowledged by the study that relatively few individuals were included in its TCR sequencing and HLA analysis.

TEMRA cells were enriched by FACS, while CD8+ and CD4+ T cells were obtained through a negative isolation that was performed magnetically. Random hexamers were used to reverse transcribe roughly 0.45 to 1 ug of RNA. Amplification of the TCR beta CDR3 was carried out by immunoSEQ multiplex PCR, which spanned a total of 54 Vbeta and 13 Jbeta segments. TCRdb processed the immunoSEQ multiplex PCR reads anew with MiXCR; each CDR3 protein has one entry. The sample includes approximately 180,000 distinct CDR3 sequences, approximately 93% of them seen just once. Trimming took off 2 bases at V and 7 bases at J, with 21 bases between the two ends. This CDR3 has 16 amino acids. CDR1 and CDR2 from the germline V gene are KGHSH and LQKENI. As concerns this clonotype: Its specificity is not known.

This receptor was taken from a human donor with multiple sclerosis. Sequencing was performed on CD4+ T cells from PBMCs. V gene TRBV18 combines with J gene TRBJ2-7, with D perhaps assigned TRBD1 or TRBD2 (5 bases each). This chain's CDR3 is CASSPRGDYLKGEQYF. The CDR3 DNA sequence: TGTGCCAGCTCACCAAGGGGAGACTATCTCAAGGGGGAGCAGTACTTC.